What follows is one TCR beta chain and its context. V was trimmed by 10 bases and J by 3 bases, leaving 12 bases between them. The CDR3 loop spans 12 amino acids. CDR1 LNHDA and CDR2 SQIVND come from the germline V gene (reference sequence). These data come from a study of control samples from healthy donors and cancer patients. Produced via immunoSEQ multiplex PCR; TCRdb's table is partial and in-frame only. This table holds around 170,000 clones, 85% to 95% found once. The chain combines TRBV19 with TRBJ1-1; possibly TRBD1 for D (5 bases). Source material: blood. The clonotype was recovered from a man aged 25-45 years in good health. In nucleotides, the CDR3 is TGTGCCACTCGCCGGGGGGACACTGAAGCTTTCTTT. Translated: CATRRGDTEAFF. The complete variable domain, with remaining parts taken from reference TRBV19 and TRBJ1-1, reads DGGITQSPKYLFRKEGQNVTLSCEQNLNHDAMYWYRQDPGQGLRLIYYSQIVNDFQKGDIAEGYSVSREKKESFPLTVTSAQKNPTAFYLCATRRGDTEAFFGQGTRLTVV.